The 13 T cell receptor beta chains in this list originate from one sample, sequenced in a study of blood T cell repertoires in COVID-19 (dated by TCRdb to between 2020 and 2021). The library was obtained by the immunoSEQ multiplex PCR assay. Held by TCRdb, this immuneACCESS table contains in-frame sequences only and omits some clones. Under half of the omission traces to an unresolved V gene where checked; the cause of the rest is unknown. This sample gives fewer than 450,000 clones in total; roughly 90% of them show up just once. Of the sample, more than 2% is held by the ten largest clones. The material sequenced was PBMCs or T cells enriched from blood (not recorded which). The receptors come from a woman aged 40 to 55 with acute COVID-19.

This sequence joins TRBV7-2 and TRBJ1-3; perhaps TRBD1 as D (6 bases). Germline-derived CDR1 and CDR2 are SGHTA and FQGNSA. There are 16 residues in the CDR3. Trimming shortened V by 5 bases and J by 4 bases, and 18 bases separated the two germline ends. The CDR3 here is CASSISGGQSGNTIYF. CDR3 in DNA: TGTGCCAGCAGCATCTCTGGCGGACAGTCCGGAAACACCATATATTTT.

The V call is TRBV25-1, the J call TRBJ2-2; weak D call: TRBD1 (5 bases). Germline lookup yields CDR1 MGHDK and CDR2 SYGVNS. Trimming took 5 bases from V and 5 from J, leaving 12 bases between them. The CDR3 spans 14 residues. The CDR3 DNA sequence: TGTGCCAGCAGTAAAATGGGGCAGACCGGGGAGCTGTTTTTT. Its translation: CASSKMGQTGELFF.

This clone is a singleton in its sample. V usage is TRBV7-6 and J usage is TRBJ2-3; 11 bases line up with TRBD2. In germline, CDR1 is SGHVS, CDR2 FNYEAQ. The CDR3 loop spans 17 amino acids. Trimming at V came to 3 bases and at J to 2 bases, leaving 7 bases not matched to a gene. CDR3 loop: CASSLVSSGGNTDTQYF. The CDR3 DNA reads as TGTGCCAGCAGCTTGGTGTCTAGCGGGGGGAACACAGATACGCAGTATTTT. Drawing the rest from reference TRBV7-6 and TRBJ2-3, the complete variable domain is GAGVSQSPRYKVTKRGQDVALRCDPISGHVSLYWYRQALGQGPEFLTYFNYEAQQDKSGLPNDRFSAERPEGSISTLTIQRTEQRDSAMYRCASSLVSSGGNTDTQYFGPGTRLTVL.

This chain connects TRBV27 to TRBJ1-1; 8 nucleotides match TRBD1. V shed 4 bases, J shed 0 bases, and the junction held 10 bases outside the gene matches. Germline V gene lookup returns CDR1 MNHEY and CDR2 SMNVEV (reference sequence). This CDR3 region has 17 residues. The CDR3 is CASSSLGQGKMNTEAFF. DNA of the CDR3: TGTGCCAGCAGTTCACTCGGACAGGGAAAAATGAACACTGAAGCTTTCTTT.

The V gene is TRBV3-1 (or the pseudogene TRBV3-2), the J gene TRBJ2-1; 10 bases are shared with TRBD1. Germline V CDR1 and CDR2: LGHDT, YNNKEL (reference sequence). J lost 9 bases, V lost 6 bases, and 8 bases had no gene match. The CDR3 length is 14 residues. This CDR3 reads CASSPTTGGFEQFF. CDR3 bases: TGTGCCAGCAGTCCCACGACAGGGGGCTTTGAGCAGTTCTTC.

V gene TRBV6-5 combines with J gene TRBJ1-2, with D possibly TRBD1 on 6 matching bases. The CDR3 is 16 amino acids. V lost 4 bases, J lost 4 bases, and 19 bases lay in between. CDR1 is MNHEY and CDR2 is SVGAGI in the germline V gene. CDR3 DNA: TGTGCCAGCAGTTCGACCGGGACATCTCCGGGCTATGGCTACACCTTC. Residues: CASSSTGTSPGYGYTF.

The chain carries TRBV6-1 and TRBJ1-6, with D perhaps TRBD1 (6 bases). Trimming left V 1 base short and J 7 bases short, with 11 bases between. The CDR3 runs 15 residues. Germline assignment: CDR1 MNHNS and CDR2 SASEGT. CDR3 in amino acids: CASSEGRQENSPLHF. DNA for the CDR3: TGTGCCAGCAGTGAAGGGCGACAGGAAAATTCACCCCTCCACTTT.

CDR3 DNA: TGTGCCAGCAGCGCGGGACAGGGAAGAGGCTACGAGCAGTACTTC. It translates to CASSAGQGRGYEQYF. The V and J genes are TRBV5-4 and TRBJ2-7; 9 positions match TRBD1. CDR3 size: 15 residues. Germline assignment: CDR1 SGHNT and CDR2 YYREEE (reference sequence). V was clipped by 4 bases and J by 3 bases; unmatched bases: 8.

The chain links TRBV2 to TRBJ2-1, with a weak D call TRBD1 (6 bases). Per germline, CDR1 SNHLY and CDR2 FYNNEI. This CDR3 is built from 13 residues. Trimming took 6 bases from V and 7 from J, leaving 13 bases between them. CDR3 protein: CASRQGAVNEQFF. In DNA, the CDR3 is TGTGCCAGCAGACAGGGCGCGGTTAATGAGCAGTTCTTC. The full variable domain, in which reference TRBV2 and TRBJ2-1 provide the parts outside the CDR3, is EPEVTQTPSHQVTQMGQEVILRCVPISNHLYFYWYRQILGQKVEFLVSFYNNEISEKSEIFDDQFSVERPDGSNFTLKIRSTKLEDSAMYFCASRQGAVNEQFFGPGTRLTVL.

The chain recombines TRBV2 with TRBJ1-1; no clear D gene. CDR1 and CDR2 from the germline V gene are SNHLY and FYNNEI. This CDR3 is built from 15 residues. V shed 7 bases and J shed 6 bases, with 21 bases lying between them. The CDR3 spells CASKQNSGKDPEAFF. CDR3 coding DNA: TGTGCCAGCAAGCAAAACTCCGGGAAAGACCCTGAAGCTTTCTTT.

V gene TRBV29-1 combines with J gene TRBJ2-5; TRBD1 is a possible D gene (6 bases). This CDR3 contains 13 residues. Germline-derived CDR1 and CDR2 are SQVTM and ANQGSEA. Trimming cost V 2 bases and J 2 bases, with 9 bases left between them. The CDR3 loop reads CSVEIGTQETQYF. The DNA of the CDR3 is TGCAGCGTTGAAATCGGGACACAAGAGACCCAGTACTTC.

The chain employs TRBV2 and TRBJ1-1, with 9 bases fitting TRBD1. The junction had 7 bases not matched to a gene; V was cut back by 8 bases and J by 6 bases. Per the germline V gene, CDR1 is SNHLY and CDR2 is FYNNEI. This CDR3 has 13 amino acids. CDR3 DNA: TGTGCCAGCCCTCGACAGGGGGGATCTGAAGCTTTCTTT. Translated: CASPRQGGSEAFF.

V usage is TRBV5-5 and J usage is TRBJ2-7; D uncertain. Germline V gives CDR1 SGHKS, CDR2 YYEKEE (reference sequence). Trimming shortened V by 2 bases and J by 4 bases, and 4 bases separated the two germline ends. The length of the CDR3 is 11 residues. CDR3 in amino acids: CASSLYYEQYF. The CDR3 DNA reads TGTGCCAGCAGCTTATATTACGAGCAGTACTTC. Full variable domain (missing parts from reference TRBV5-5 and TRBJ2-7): DAGVTQSPTHLIKTRGQQVTLRCSPISGHKSVSWYQQVLGQGPQFIFQYYEKEERGRGNFPDRFSARQFPNYSSELNVNALLLGDSALYLCASSLYYEQYFGPGTRLTVT.